This T cell receptor beta chain appears in the sequencing data of a study of T cell responses to AZD1222 COVID-19 vaccine. The study, taken as a whole, reports: Donors in the cohort were predominantly white British and more often female, and clonal diversity was possibly underestimated.

Trimming at V came to 6 bases and at J to 1 base, leaving 5 bases not matched to a gene. The CDR3 loop spans 14 amino acids. Germline V lookup: CDR1 SGHRS, CDR2 YFSETQ. Libraries were prepared by immunoSEQ multiplex PCR; TCRdb keeps only in-frame clonotypes and omits some of them. In all, the sample yields around 140,000 clones. On this clone itself: Its matching antigen is unknown.

Material for sequencing was peripheral blood. The chain employs TRBV5-1 and TRBJ2-3; 7 nucleotides line up with TRBD2. The receptor was derived from an adult in good health. The CDR3 sequence is CASTTTSGTDTQYF. The CDR3 DNA reads as TGCGCCAGCACCACTACTAGCGGCACAGATACGCAGTATTTT. Full variable domain (missing parts from reference TRBV5-1 and TRBJ2-3): KAGVTQTPRYLIKTRGQQVTLSCSPISGHRSVSWYQQTPGQGLQFLFEYFSETQRNKGNFPGRFSGRQFSNSRSEMNVSTLELGDSALYLCASTTTSGTDTQYFGPGTRLTVL.